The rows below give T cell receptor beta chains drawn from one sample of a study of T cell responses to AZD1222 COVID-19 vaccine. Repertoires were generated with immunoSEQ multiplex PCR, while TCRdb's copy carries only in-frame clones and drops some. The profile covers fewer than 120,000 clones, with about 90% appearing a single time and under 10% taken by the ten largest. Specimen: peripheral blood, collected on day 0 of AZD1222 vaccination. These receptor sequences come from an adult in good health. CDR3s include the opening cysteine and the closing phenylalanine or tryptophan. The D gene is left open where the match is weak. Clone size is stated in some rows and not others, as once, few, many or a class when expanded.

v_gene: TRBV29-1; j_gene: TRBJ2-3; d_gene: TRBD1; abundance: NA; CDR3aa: CSVLDRGGTDTQYF; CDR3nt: TGCAGCGTTTTGGACAGGGGAGGGACAGATACGCAGTATTTT
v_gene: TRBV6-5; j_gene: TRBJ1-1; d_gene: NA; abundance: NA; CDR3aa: CASSYGAAEAFF; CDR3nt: TGTGCCAGCAGTTATGGGGCAGCTGAAGCTTTCTTT
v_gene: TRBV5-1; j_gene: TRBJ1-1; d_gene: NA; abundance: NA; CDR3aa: CASSLTTGFMNTEAFF; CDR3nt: TGCGCCAGCAGCTTGACAACAGGATTCATGAACACTGAAGCTTTCTTT
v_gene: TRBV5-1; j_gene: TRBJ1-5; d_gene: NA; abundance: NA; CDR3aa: CASSLGNSNQPQHF; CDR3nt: TGCGCCAGCAGCTTGGGGAATAGCAATCAGCCCCAGCATTTT
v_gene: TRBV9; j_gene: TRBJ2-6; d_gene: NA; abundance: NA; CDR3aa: CASSDSQEPTGANVLTF; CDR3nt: TGTGCCAGCAGCGACTCACAGGAGCCTACTGGGGCCAACGTCCTGACTTTC
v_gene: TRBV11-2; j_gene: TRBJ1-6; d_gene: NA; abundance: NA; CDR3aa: CASSPWSGGGISPLHF; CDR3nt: TGTGCCAGCAGCCCTTGGTCGGGTGGGGGAATTTCACCCCTCCACTTT
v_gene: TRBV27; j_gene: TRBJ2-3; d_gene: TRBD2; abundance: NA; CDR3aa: CASHRLAGASADTQYF; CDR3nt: TGTGCCAGCCATCGACTAGCGGGGGCCTCTGCAGATACGCAGTATTTT
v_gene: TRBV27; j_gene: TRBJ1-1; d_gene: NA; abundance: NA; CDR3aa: CASRYGRQNTEAFF; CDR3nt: TGTGCCAGCAGATACGGACGGCAGAACACTGAAGCTTTCTTT
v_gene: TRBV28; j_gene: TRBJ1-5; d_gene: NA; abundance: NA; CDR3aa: CASSSAGPRRAPQHF; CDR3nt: TGTGCCAGCAGTTCCGCCGGACCTAGGCGTGCGCCCCAGCATTTT
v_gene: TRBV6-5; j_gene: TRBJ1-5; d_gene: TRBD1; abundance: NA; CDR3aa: CASRRDRGDNQPQHF; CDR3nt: TGTGCCAGCAGACGTGACAGGGGAGACAATCAGCCCCAGCATTTT
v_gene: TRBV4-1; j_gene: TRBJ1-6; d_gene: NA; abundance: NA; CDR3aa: CASSQGESQRSPLHF; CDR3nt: TGCGCCAGCAGCCAAGGGGAGTCCCAGAGATCACCCCTCCACTTT
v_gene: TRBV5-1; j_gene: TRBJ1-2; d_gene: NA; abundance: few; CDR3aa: CASSLDTGSYGYTF; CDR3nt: TGCGCCAGCAGCTTGGATACAGGTTCCTATGGCTACACCTTC
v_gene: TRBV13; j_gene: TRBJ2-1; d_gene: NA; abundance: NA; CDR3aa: CASSPGPSSYNEQFF; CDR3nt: TGTGCCAGCAGCCCGGGCCCGAGCTCCTACAATGAGCAGTTCTTC
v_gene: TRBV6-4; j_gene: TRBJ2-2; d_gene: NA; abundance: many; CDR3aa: CASSEGNTGELFF; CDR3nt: TGTGCCAGCAGTGAGGGGAACACCGGGGAGCTGTTTTTT
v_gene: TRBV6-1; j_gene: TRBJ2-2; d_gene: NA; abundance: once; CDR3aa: CASSDRVNTGELFF; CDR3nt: TGTGCCAGCAGTGACAGGGTGAACACCGGGGAGCTGTTTTTT
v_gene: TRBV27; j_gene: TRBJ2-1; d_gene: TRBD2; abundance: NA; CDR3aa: CASKGSGGSYNEQFF; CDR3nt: TGTGCCAGCAAAGGTAGCGGGGGCTCATACAATGAGCAGTTCTTC
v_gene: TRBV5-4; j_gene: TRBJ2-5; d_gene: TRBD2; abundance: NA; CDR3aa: CATRPAGGPETQYF; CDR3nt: TGTGCCACCCGTCCCGCGGGGGGGCCAGAGACCCAGTACTTC
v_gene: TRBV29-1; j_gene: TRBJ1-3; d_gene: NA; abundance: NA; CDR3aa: CSVEGKADGNTIYF; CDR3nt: TGCAGCGTTGAAGGTAAGGCAGACGGAAACACCATATATTTT
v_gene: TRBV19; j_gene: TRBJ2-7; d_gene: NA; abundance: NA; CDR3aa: CASSIGTVDYEQYF; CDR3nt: TGTGCCAGTAGTATAGGGACAGTAGACTACGAGCAGTACTTC
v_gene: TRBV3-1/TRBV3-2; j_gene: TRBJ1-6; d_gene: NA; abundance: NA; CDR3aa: CASSQDGARGNSPLHF; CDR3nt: TGTGCCAGCAGCCAAGATGGGGCCAGGGGAAATTCACCCCTCCACTTT
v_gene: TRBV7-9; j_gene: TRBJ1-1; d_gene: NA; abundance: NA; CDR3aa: CASSLAVGQNTEAFF; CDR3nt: TGTGCCAGCAGCTTAGCTGTCGGACAGAACACTGAAGCTTTCTTT
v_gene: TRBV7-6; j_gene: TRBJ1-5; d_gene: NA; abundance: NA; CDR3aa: CASSLRADSNQPQHF; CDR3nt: TGTGCCAGCAGCCTAAGGGCTGATAGCAATCAGCCCCAGCATTTT
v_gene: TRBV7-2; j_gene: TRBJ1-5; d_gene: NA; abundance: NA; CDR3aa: CASSPLLYSNQPQHF; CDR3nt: TGTGCCAGCAGCCCCCTTCTATATAGCAATCAGCCCCAGCATTTT
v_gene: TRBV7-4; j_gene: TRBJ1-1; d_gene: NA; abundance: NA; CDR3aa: CASSPGNVIGGGCRSTEAFF; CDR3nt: TGTGCCAGCAGCCCAGGGAACGTGATCGGGGGCGGTTGTAGAAGCACTGAAGCTTTCTTT
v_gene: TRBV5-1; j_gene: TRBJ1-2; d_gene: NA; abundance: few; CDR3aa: CASSLGGYGYTF; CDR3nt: TGCGCCAGCAGCTTGGGGGGCTATGGCTACACCTTC
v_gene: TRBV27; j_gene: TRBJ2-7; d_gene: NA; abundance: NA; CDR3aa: CASSSRGGDAYEQYF; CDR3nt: TGTGCCAGCAGTTCCAGGGGGGGCGACGCCTACGAGCAGTACTTC
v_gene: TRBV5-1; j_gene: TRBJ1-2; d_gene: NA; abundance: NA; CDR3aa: CASSLDREWGYTF; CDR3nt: TGCGCCAGCAGCTTGGACAGGGAGTGGGGCTACACCTTC